This TCR beta chain was identified in a study of blood T cell repertoires in COVID-19. Germline loops: CDR1 LNHDA, CDR2 SQIVND (reference sequence). J gave up 3 bases and V 4 bases, and 8 bases lay outside the gene matches. This CDR3 has 15 amino acids. Sequenced by immunoSEQ multiplex PCR; TCRdb stores in-frame clones only, minus some. The sample yields about 300,000 clones, about nine tenths seen once. This TCR was recovered from a man aged 25-45 years who had recovered from COVID-19. This chain connects TRBV19 to TRBJ2-7; 8 nucleotides align to TRBD1. Sequences were obtained from PBMCs or T cells enriched from blood (not recorded which). CDR3 DNA sequence: TGTGCCAGTAGTAACAGGGACAGGACCATCTACGAGCAGTACTTC. As protein: CASSNRDRTIYEQYF.